The 30 T cell receptor beta chains below come from one sample, sequenced in a study of regulatory T cells in long-lasting Graves disease. For TCR beta, libraries came from iRepertoire HTBI primers and Arm-PCR of CDR3 regions. TCRdb itself ran the multiplex PCR reads through MiXCR, one entry per CDR3 protein. The sample carries 420,000 or so distinct CDR3 sequences, about a quarter recorded once. The time point denotes: persistent/refractory GD, antithyroid drugs over 5 years with positive TRAb. Preparation of the TCR library used RNA extracted from PBMCs. This specimen was peripheral blood mononuclear cells (PBMCs), taken when the disease was refractory, from a patient treated with antithyroid drugs. These receptors were obtained from a female donor with Graves disease.

The rearrangement links TRBV3-1 to TRBJ2-2; D gene uncertain. Germline values: CDR1 LGHDT, CDR2 YNNKEL (reference sequence). Trimming removed 4 bases at V and 9 bases at J, with 9 bases between. The CDR3 spans 12 residues. CDR3 nucleotide sequence: TGTGCCAGCAGCCTAGTGGATCGGGAGCTGTTTTTT. This codes for CASSLVDRELFF.

Concerning this clonotype itself: A read error likely explains this, since a far larger clone differs by one base. The chain is built from TRBV2 and TRBJ1-2, with 12 bases lining up with TRBD1. Germline CDR1 is SNHLY and CDR2 is FYNNEI. V dropped 6 bases and J dropped 6; count of bases not matched to a gene: 8. The CDR3 consists of 15 residues. In DNA, the CDR3 is TGTGCCAGCAGCTCCGGGACAGGGGGCTCGGATGGCTACACCTTC. Residues: CASSSGTGGSDGYTF. The entire variable domain, with the rest obtained from reference TRBV2 and TRBJ1-2, is as follows: EPEVTQTPSHQVTQMGQEVILRCVPISNHLYFYWYRQILGQKVEFLVSFYNNEISEKSEIFDDQFSVERPDGSNFTLKIRSTKLEDSAMYFCASSSGTGGSDGYTFGSGTRLTVV.

The chain has TRBV5-6 and TRBJ2-7, with TRBD1 matching over 9 bases. Germline-derived CDR1 and CDR2 are SGHDT and YYEEEE. Unmatched junction bases numbered 14, after V lost 4 bases and J lost 6 bases. The CDR3 extends over 16 amino acids. The CDR3 DNA reads TGTGCCAGCAGCGAGGGCCTCGGACAGGGGTTCTCCGAGCAGTACTTC. As protein: CASSEGLGQGFSEQYF.

This chain joins TRBV5-1 and TRBJ1-1; 7 bases match TRBD1. Looked up from germline, CDR1 is SGHRS and CDR2 is YFSETQ. With 0 bases clipped from V and 5 bases from J, the junction kept 10 bases outside the gene matches. The CDR3 totals 16 residues. This chain's CDR3 is CASSLEGGAFNTEAFF. CDR3 in DNA: TGCGCCAGCAGCTTGGAAGGGGGCGCCTTTAATACTGAAGCTTTCTTT.

This clonotype was seen at least ten times. J is TRBJ1-1 and V is TRBV30; D is undetermined. This CDR3 spans 11 amino acids. The V end lost 4 bases, the J end lost 5 bases, and 8 bases lay between the germline ends. The germline gives CDR1 GTSNPN, CDR2 SVGIG (reference sequence). CDR3 residues: CAWNPGTEAFF. CDR3 DNA: TGTGCCTGGAATCCGGGGACTGAAGCTTTCTTT.

The chain carries TRBV18 and TRBJ2-7; 10 bases agree with TRBD2. CDR1 is KGHSH and CDR2 is LQKENI in the germline V gene. V was clipped by 5 bases and J by 0 bases; unmatched bases: 7. This CDR3 region has 16 residues. CDR3 coding DNA: TGTGCCAGCTCATCCTACACTAGCGGGAACTCCTACGAGCAGTACTTC. Protein: CASSSYTSGNSYEQYF.

The chain uses TRBV28 and TRBJ2-5, with a weak D call TRBD1 (6 bases). CDR1 MDHEN and CDR2 SYDVKM come from the germline V gene. The CDR3 consists of 17 residues. V shed 4 bases and J shed 0 bases, with 18 bases lying between them. The CDR3 reads CASSSPLDRTYQETQYF. The CDR3 DNA sequence: TGTGCCAGCAGTTCTCCGCTGGACAGAACATACCAAGAGACCCAGTACTTC.

In its sample, this clonotype was seen many times. The CDR3 nucleotides are TGTGCCAGCAGGTCCCCCCGGGGGAGATTTGGCGCAGATACGCAGTATTTT. Protein sequence: CASRSPRGRFGADTQYF. The chain is built from TRBV12-3 or TRBV12-4 and TRBJ2-3; a possible D gene is TRBD2 (6 bases). V lost 6 bases and J lost 4, with 23 bases in between. The CDR3 consists of 17 residues.

This clonotype appeared many times. The chain has TRBV7-2 and TRBJ2-7; 11 bases agree with TRBD2. V shed 2 bases and J 3 bases; nucleotides not matched to a gene: 0. Germline-derived CDR1 and CDR2 are SGHTA and FQGNSA. The length of the CDR3 is 14 residues. CDR3 sequence reads: CASSLLAGGYEQYF. The CDR3 nucleotides read TGTGCCAGCAGCTTACTAGCGGGAGGCTACGAGCAGTACTTC. Variable domain in full (rest from reference TRBV7-2 and TRBJ2-7): GAGVSQSPSNKVTEKGKDVELRCDPISGHTALYWYRQSLGQGLEFLIYFQGNSAPDKSGLPSDRFSAERTGGSVSTLTIQRTQQEDSAVYLCASSLLAGGYEQYFGPGTRLTVT.

In its sample, this clonotype was seen many times. The chain recombines TRBV28 with TRBJ1-2; 7 positions agree with TRBD1. V shed 6 bases, J shed 6 bases, and the junction held 7 bases outside the gene matches. The CDR3 extends over 13 amino acids. Germline V gene data show CDR1 as MDHEN and CDR2 as SYDVKM. This CDR3 is CASSQWTGDGYTF. CDR3 in DNA: TGTGCCAGCAGCCAATGGACAGGAGATGGCTACACCTTC.

This clonotype was picked up a small number of times. This sequence joins TRBV12-3 or TRBV12-4 and TRBJ2-7; perhaps TRBD2 as D (5 bases). Trimming took 5 bases from V and 2 from J, leaving 16 bases between them. The length of the CDR3 is 15 residues. CDR3 nucleotides: TGTGCCAGCAGTGCCTCCCGGGATAGCACCTACGAGCAGTACTTC. It is translated as CASSASRDSTYEQYF.

This clonotype was picked up many times. The chain links TRBV7-9 to TRBJ2-7; D is undetermined. The CDR3 is made up of 13 amino acids. CDR1 and CDR2 from the germline V gene are SEHNR and FQNEAQ (reference sequence). V was shortened by 5 bases and J by 8 bases, with 16 bases between the two germline ends. CDR3 sequence (DNA): TGTGCCAGCAGCCCGGAAGGCCTACGAAAGCAGTACTTC. It encodes CASSPEGLRKQYF.

The V gene is TRBV6-1, the J gene TRBJ2-4, with 7 positions matching TRBD2. CDR1 and CDR2 (germline): MNHNS, SASEGT. This CDR3 has 15 residues. V shed 0 bases, J shed 3 bases, and the junction held 2 bases outside the gene matches. Here the CDR3 DNA reads TGTGCCAGCAGTGAAGCTTCGGGGGGCAAAAACATTCAGTACTTC. Translation: CASSEASGGKNIQYF.

Ten or more counts support this clonotype. This chain uses TRBV6-1 with TRBJ1-2, with D tentatively TRBD1 (5 bases). V was clipped by 6 bases and J by 7 bases, with 15 bases between them. This CDR3 is built from 13 residues. Germline V CDR1 and CDR2: MNHNS, SASEGT. The CDR3 loop reads CASRPPGERGYTF. CDR3 nucleotide sequence: TGTGCCAGCAGACCACCGGGGGAACGTGGCTACACCTTC.

The table lists this clonotype with a few counts. This chain uses TRBV5-1 with TRBJ2-7; D possibly uses TRBD1 or TRBD2 (5 bases each). CDR3 length equals 15 residues. V dropped 1 base and J dropped 0 bases, with 11 bases sitting between them. Germline values: CDR1 SGHRS, CDR2 YFSETQ. The CDR3 sequence is CASSLQAGSSYEQYF. CDR3 DNA sequence: TGCGCCAGCAGCTTGCAGGCAGGGAGCTCCTACGAGCAGTACTTC.

This clonotype showed up many times. J is TRBJ1-5 and V is TRBV28; maybe TRBD1 (6 bases). V was shortened by 1 base and J by 3 bases, with 7 bases between the two germline ends. The CDR3 runs to 14 residues. Germline CDR1 reads MDHEN; CDR2 reads SYDVKM. The CDR3 loop is CASSLSGDNQPQHF. DNA for the CDR3: TGTGCCAGCAGTTTATCAGGGGACAATCAGCCCCAGCATTTT.

This sequence joins TRBV20-1 and TRBJ2-7; TRBD2 aligns across 8 bases. The CDR3 contains 16 residues. The germline CDR1 and CDR2 sequences are DFQATT and SNEGSKA (reference sequence). Losses at the gene ends were 6 bases for V and 3 bases for J; bases not matched to a gene: 16. CDR3 DNA sequence: TGCAGTGCCAGACGGGTTAGCGGGGCCGTCTTCTACGAGCAGTACTTC. As protein: CSARRVSGAVFYEQYF.

The gene calls are TRBV12-3 or TRBV12-4 and TRBJ2-2; 7 bases agree with TRBD2. This CDR3 has 18 residues. V shed 3 bases and J 6 bases; nucleotides not matched to a gene: 16. Written as DNA, the CDR3 is TGTGCCAGCAGTTTTCTTACCGGGAGCGGGGTTCGTGCCGGGGAGCTGTTTTTT. Protein sequence: CASSFLTGSGVRAGELFF.

This clonotype was observed at least ten times. The chain employs TRBV29-1 and TRBJ2-5; D remains unclear. Germline V lookup: CDR1 SQVTM, CDR2 ANQGSEA. This CDR3 spans 10 amino acids. V was pared by 4 bases and J by 6 bases, with 6 bases between. The CDR3 nucleotides read TGCAGCGTTGGTGGGAAGACCCAGTACTTC. Its translation is CSVGGKTQYF.

This sequence joins TRBV7-9 and TRBJ2-4; 8 nucleotides align to TRBD2. The junction had 5 bases not matched to a gene; V was cut back by 1 base and J by 0 bases. CDR3 length equals 17 residues. Germline CDR1 SEHNR, CDR2 FQNEAQ (reference sequence). The CDR3 spells CASSLGRGVLAKNIQYF. The CDR3 DNA is TGTGCCAGCAGCTTAGGGCGGGGGGTACTAGCCAAAAACATTCAGTACTTC.

This chain joins TRBV19 and TRBJ1-5, with D hard to call. CDR3 length equals 13 residues. The V end was cut by 3 bases, the J end by 4 bases, with 7 bases between. Germline V gene lookup returns CDR1 LNHDA and CDR2 SQIVND (reference sequence). The CDR3 coding sequence is TGTGCCAGTAGTATCGAGCCGAATCAGCCCCAGCATTTT. It codes for CASSIEPNQPQHF.

CDR3 sequence (DNA): TGTGCCAGCAGCAGGGGGTCGGGGCGAAATCAGCCCCAGCATTTT. Its translation is CASSRGSGRNQPQHF. The rearrangement joins TRBV6-1 to TRBJ1-5; 7 bases are a match to TRBD1. Per germline, CDR1 MNHNS and CDR2 SASEGT. J lost 4 bases, V lost 6 bases, and 9 bases had no gene match. The CDR3 contains 15 residues.

This clonotype has a count of ten or more. The V call is TRBV28, the J call TRBJ2-2; TRBD2 matches at 12 bases. This CDR3 is 18 amino acids long. V gave up 7 bases and J gave up 0 bases; unmatched junction bases: 9. Germline V gives CDR1 MDHEN, CDR2 SYDVKM. CDR3 sequence reads: CASNSGLAGFANTGELFF. The CDR3 nucleotides read TGTGCCAGCAACTCAGGACTAGCGGGGTTCGCGAACACCGGGGAGCTGTTTTTT.

This clonotype was counted at least ten times. The chain has TRBV2 and TRBJ2-4, with D maybe TRBD2 (7 bases). This CDR3 comprises 16 residues. The V gene lost 1 base and the J gene lost 0 bases, with 10 bases spanning the gap. CDR1 and CDR2 (germline): SNHLY, FYNNEI. The CDR3 region is CASSEGGGGAKNIQYF. The CDR3 DNA reads TGTGCCAGCAGTGAAGGGGGAGGGGGAGCCAAAAACATTCAGTACTTC. Drawing the rest from reference TRBV2 and TRBJ2-4, the complete variable domain is EPEVTQTPSHQVTQMGQEVILRCVPISNHLYFYWYRQILGQKVEFLVSFYNNEISEKSEIFDDQFSVERPDGSNFTLKIRSTKLEDSAMYFCASSEGGGGAKNIQYFGAGTRLSVL.

The table lists this clonotype with a few counts. The chain has TRBV29-1 and TRBJ2-7; 7 bases agree with TRBD1. The CDR3 contains 14 residues. Germline V lookup: CDR1 SQVTM, CDR2 ANQGSEA. Trimming took 3 bases from V and 3 from J; bases not matched to a gene: 8. CDR3 loop: CSVEFSGGSYEQYF. CDR3 bases: TGCAGCGTTGAGTTCTCAGGGGGTAGCTACGAGCAGTACTTC.

This chain joins TRBV28 and TRBJ1-4, with TRBD1 identical over 8 bases. The ends lost 4 bases at V and 7 bases at J; junction bases unmatched: 5. The CDR3 loop spans 14 amino acids. Germline-derived CDR1 and CDR2 are MDHEN and SYDVKM. The CDR3 region is CASSSRDRSEKLFF. CDR3 DNA: TGTGCCAGCAGTTCCCGGGACAGGAGTGAAAAACTGTTTTTT.

The table lists this clonotype with many counts. The rearrangement joins TRBV12-3 or TRBV12-4 to TRBJ2-7, with D hard to call. The CDR3 extends over 11 amino acids. Trimming removed 6 bases from V and 6 bases from J, with 9 bases in between. In DNA form, the CDR3 reads TGTGCCAGCAGCCATAGAGGCGAGCAGTACTTC. The encoded protein is CASSHRGEQYF.

This clonotype was observed at least ten times. The CDR3 sequence is CASSSGLAGYSEQYF. The CDR3 nucleotides are TGTGCCAGCAGCTCAGGACTAGCGGGATATTCCGAGCAGTACTTC. V and J are TRBV7-3 and TRBJ2-7; 12 bases align to TRBD2. V lost 4 bases to trimming and J lost 6 bases; unmatched junction nucleotides: 7. CDR1 SGHTA and CDR2 FQGTGA come from the germline V gene. This CDR3 has 15 amino acids.

The chain employs TRBV11-2 and TRBJ2-1; 9 bases agree with TRBD2. J gave up 9 bases and V 2 bases, and 11 bases lay outside the gene matches. Germline V gene lookup returns CDR1 SGHAT and CDR2 FQNNGV. The CDR3 runs 16 residues. The CDR3 DNA sequence: TGTGCCAGCAGCTTAAGAGGACTAGCGAGAGCCGGTGAGCAGTTCTTC. Protein sequence: CASSLRGLARAGEQFF. Filled out from reference TRBV11-2 and TRBJ2-1, the complete variable domain reads EAGVAQSPRYKIIEKRQSVAFWCNPISGHATLYWYQQILGQGPKLLIQFQNNGVVDDSQLPKDRFSAERLKGVDSTLKIQPAKLEDSAVYLCASSLRGLARAGEQFFGPGTRLTVL.

In its sample, this clonotype was seen many times. J is TRBJ1-2 and V is TRBV16; D is possibly TRBD1 (6 bases). This CDR3 region has 17 residues. Germline V CDR1 and CDR2: KGHSY, FQNENV. Trimming cost V 1 base and J 3 bases, with 18 bases left between them. The CDR3 nucleotides are TGTGCCAGCAGCCAATTTGGGACAAACCTACGGGACTATGGCTACACCTTC. Amino acids: CASSQFGTNLRDYGYTF. Variable domain in full (rest from reference TRBV16 and TRBJ1-2): GEEVAQTPKHLVRGEGQKAKLYCAPIKGHSYVFWYQQVLKNEFKFLISFQNENVFDETGMPKERFSAKCLPNSPCSLEIQATKLEDSAVYFCASSQFGTNLRDYGYTFGSGTRLTVV.